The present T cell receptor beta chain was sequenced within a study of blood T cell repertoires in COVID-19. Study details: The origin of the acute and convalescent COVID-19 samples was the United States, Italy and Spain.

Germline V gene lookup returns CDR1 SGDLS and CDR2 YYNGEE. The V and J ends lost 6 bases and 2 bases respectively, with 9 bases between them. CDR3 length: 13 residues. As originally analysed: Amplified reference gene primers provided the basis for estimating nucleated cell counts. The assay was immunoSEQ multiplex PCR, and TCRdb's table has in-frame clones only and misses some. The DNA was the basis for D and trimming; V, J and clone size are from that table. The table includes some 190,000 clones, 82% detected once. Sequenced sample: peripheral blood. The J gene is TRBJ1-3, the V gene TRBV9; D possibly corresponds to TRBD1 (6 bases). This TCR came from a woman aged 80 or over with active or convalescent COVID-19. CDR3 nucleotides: TGTGCCAGCATGGACAGAGCTGGAAACACCATATATTTT. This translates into CASMDRAGNTIYF.